The 3 T cell receptor beta chains in this list originate from one sample, sequenced in a study of OX40 agonist ivuxolimab in advanced cancers. Here immunoSEQ multiplex PCR was the method, and the copy in TCRdb shows in-frame clones only, minus some. The sample carries about 35,000 clones, about 70% recorded once. Sequenced here: CD4+ or CD8+ T cells sorted from blood, sampled in a trial of the OX40 agonist ivuxolimab. These receptors were taken from an adult with an advanced solid tumor such as melanoma, head and neck, liver or kidney cancer.

In its sample, this clone was seen a few times. The CDR3 sequence: CAWSRTVKQETQYF. CDR3 sequence (DNA): TGTGCCTGGAGTCGGACAGTTAAACAAGAGACCCAGTACTTC. The rearrangement joins TRBV30 to TRBJ2-5, with a weak D call TRBD1 (6 bases). CDR1 is GTSNPN, CDR2 SVGIG, per germline (reference sequence). The CDR3 has 14 amino acids. V was shortened by 2 bases and J by 2 bases, with 12 bases between the two germline ends.

The rearrangement joins TRBV9 to TRBJ2-3; 10 bases are shared with TRBD2. The CDR3 is 16 amino acids. Trimming cost V 3 bases and J 2 bases; bases outside gene matches: 6. Germline V gene lookup returns CDR1 SGDLS and CDR2 YYNGEE. Here the CDR3 reads CASSALAGVTTDTQYF. CDR3 DNA: TGTGCCAGCAGCGCCCTAGCGGGGGTGACCACAGATACGCAGTATTTT.

As DNA, the CDR3 is TGCGCCAGCAGCTTGGCCTCTGAGAACACTGAAGCTTTCTTT. It encodes CASSLASENTEAFF. This sequence joins TRBV5-1 and TRBJ1-1; D remains ambiguous. The ends were cut back, 0 bases at V and 1 base at J, with 7 bases in the middle. CDR1 SGHRS and CDR2 YFSETQ come from the germline V gene. The CDR3 consists of 14 residues.